This T cell receptor (beta chain) was sequenced during a study of T cell changes during pregnancy in multiple sclerosis. Germline CDR1 and CDR2: MNHEY and SVGAGI. Trimming left V 8 bases short and J 2 bases short, with 11 bases between. CDR3 size: 13 residues. Method: immunoSEQ multiplex PCR; TCRdb's copy keeps in-frame clones and lacks some. The table includes about 69,000 clones, approximately 91% detected once. This clone has only one observation. The chain recombines TRBV6-5 with TRBJ2-3; a weak D match, TRBD1 (6 bases). Sequencing used peripheral blood, obtained in the third trimester of pregnancy. This receptor was identified in a female donor with multiple sclerosis, enrolled in a pregnancy study. This CDR3 reads CASCQGYTDTQYF. Written as DNA, the CDR3 is TGTGCCAGCTGCCAGGGGTACACAGATACGCAGTATTTT.